This T cell receptor beta chain was captured by sequencing in a study of blood T cell repertoires in COVID-19. Study context: The origin of the acute and convalescent COVID-19 samples was the United States, Italy and Spain. Sample material is recorded as cDNA or gDNA derived from T cells, B-cell-depleted T cells, or PBMCs.

Authors' data handling: Amplified reference gene primers provided the basis for estimating nucleated cell counts. TCRdb's table, derived via immunoSEQ multiplex PCR, lists solely in-frame clones and lacks some. The V and J calls and clone size are taken from that table; D and trimming were inferred from the DNA. Among 200,000 to 250,000 clones listed, around 83% were seen once. The length of the CDR3 is 14 residues. V lost 3 bases and J lost 7, with 13 bases in between. CDR1 is MNHNS, CDR2 SASEGT, per germline. The origin of this receptor is a woman aged 45-59 years with acute or convalescent COVID-19. This rearrangement joins TRBV6-1 to TRBJ1-5; D not certain. The sequenced material came from peripheral blood. The CDR3 reads CASSEMVGEQPQHF. CDR3 DNA: TGTGCCAGCAGTGAGATGGTCGGAGAGCAGCCCCAGCATTTT.